These T cell receptor beta chains were read from a single sample in a study of blood T cell repertoires in COVID-19. Sequenced by immunoSEQ multiplex PCR; TCRdb stores in-frame clones only, minus some. The sample lists 90,000 or so clones, about 92% occurring once. Sequenced: peripheral blood. The receptors originated from a man between 18 and 35 years old with COVID-19, enrolled during active disease. CDR3s include the opening cysteine and the closing phenylalanine or tryptophan.

>TRBV10-3|TRBJ1-1
CAISESGPRNTEAFF
>TRBV3-1/TRBV3-2|TRBJ2-7
CASRARESGSYEQYF
>TRBV18|TRBJ2-2
CASSPTSGANTGELFF
>TRBV18|TRBJ2-7
CASSLAGQGPYEQYF
>TRBV4-2|TRBJ2-5
CASSQDGQAESETQYF
>TRBV7-9|TRBJ1-3
CASSLGAVGNTIYF
>TRBV27|TRBJ2-1
CASRRTGNEQFF
>TRBV27|TRBJ2-6
CASRRRSSGANVLTF
>TRBV23-1|TRBJ1-6
CASSPPPGESSYNSPLHF
>TRBV11-2|TRBJ2-7
CASSLEGGASYEQYF
>TRBV18|TRBJ1-3
CASSPSGQRFGNTIYF
>TRBV13|TRBJ2-7
CASSSSGTGFSYEQYF
>TRBV5-1|TRBJ1-2
CASSSDRKGYGYTF
>TRBV5-1|TRBJ2-7
CASSLAMASGVEQYF
>TRBV25-1|TRBJ2-7
CASRPGTSGKGPYEQYF
>TRBV11-2|TRBJ1-5
CASSLGRSNQPQHF
>TRBV19|TRBJ1-5
CASSRTGRDQPQHF
>TRBV4-1|TRBJ2-1
CASSLFGTSGRAGEQFF
>TRBV6-5|TRBJ2-2
CASMREGVYTGELFF
>TRBV19|TRBJ2-2
CASSRHPLTNTGELFF
>TRBV18|TRBJ2-2
CASSYQGAAGELFF
>TRBV15|TRBJ2-1
CATSSRLAGGPSPLF
>TRBV19|TRBJ2-3
CASSIGRSSGTDTQYF
>TRBV29-1|TRBJ1-4
CSGRNHRVDEKLLF
>TRBV9|TRBJ2-7
CASSPGQGTYEQYF
>TRBV2|TRBJ2-7
CASSVSQNYEQYF
>TRBV2|TRBJ1-2
CASRADRAPNYGYTF
>TRBV6-6|TRBJ1-5
CASSIRVGLSNQPQHF
>TRBV30|TRBJ2-5
CARGTGSEETQYF
>TRBV6-5|TRBJ2-1
CASSFRLAYNEQFF
>TRBV11-2|TRBJ2-5
CASSLWGHGETQYF
>TRBV6-6|TRBJ1-3
CASSSTGGSGNTIYF
>TRBV2|TRBJ2-2
CASSDNSGRTANTGELFF
>TRBV10-1|TRBJ2-1
CASSEFRGRSNEQFF
>TRBV29-1|TRBJ2-2
CSVPAAVSTGELFF
>TRBV15|TRBJ2-7
CATSRVQVGLATYEQYF
>TRBV3-1/TRBV3-2|TRBJ2-7
CASSRYSGNSYEQYF
>TRBV10-3|TRBJ2-7
CAISEPLSGGLYEQYF
>TRBV2|TRBJ1-5
CASGNYRGQPQHF
>TRBV7-9|TRBJ1-2
CASSLSSGGQANYGYTF
>TRBV2|TRBJ2-1
CASSVEASERKFF
>TRBV30|TRBJ1-5
CAWSVLRSNQPQHF
>TRBV10-3|TRBJ1-1
CAISPGQGVVNTEAFF
>TRBV5-1|TRBJ2-7
CASSSRDRVYEQYF
>TRBV27|TRBJ2-7
CASSIIAGVAYEQYF
>TRBV10-3|TRBJ1-1
CAISESGQPNTEAFF
>TRBV2|TRBJ1-5
CASSEWGDQPQHF
>TRBV13|TRBJ2-7
CASSPTGDPYEQYF
>TRBV30|TRBJ1-1
CAFDPLDSGRTEAFF
>TRBV6-5|TRBJ2-7
CASSYSKFSPSYEQYF